The 13 T cell receptor beta chains presented below share a single source sample, sequenced in a study of blood T cell repertoires in COVID-19. Measured with immunoSEQ multiplex PCR; TCRdb has only the in-frame clones, and not every one. Of some 54,000 clones in the sample, approximately 92% are singletons; the top ten hold about 2.1%. The sample consisted of peripheral blood. The receptors were gathered from a man in his 60s with acute or convalescent COVID-19.

The chain couples TRBV6-1 to TRBJ2-4; 9 bases agree with TRBD2. The V segment lost 3 bases and the J segment 1 base; nucleotides outside the gene matches: 16. The germline gives CDR1 MNHNS, CDR2 SASEGT. The CDR3 totals 20 residues. As DNA, the CDR3 is TGTGCCAGCAGTGAGGGGCCGGGACTAGCCCTCACTAGGGCCAAAAACATTCAGTACTTC. Translated, it gives CASSEGPGLALTRAKNIQYF.

This chain connects TRBV27 to TRBJ2-6, with unresolved D. This CDR3 has 15 residues. V lost 4 bases, J lost 4 bases, and 11 bases lay in between. Germline V CDR1 and CDR2: MNHEY, SMNVEV (reference sequence). CDR3 DNA sequence: TGTGCCAGCAGTTGGGCCCAACAGGGGGCCAACGTCCTGACTTTC. This gives the protein CASSWAQQGANVLTF.

The V call is TRBV7-3, the J call TRBJ2-2, with TRBD2 matching over 10 bases. Germline values: CDR1 SGHTA, CDR2 FQGTGA. Trimming took 5 bases from V and 2 from J; bases not matched to a gene: 11. This CDR3 contains 18 residues. CDR3 sequence: CASSPQGLAVINTGELFF. CDR3 DNA sequence: TGTGCCAGCAGCCCCCAAGGACTAGCGGTTATCAACACCGGGGAGCTGTTTTTT.

The genes are TRBV5-6 and TRBJ1-1; D is possibly TRBD1 (5 bases). The CDR3 has 15 residues. Germline CDR1 reads SGHDT; CDR2 reads YYEEEE. Trimming shortened V by 6 bases and J by 3 bases, and 18 bases separated the two germline ends. The CDR3: CASTGGGRRYTEAFF. The CDR3 bases are TGTGCCAGCACCGGGGGTGGGCGTCGGTACACTGAAGCTTTCTTT.

This clone was recorded once. This chain connects TRBV11-2 to TRBJ2-2, with 9 bases that match TRBD1. Germline trimming cut 8 bases from V and 2 bases from J; bases unmatched to any gene: 6. The germline V gene has CDR1 SGHAT and CDR2 FQNNGV. The CDR3 is made up of 15 amino acids. The DNA of the CDR3 is TGTGCCAGCCGAAGGGACAGGGCAAACACCGGGGAGCTGTTTTTT. It translates to CASRRDRANTGELFF.

The chain is built from TRBV7-3 and TRBJ2-3, with 7 positions matching TRBD2. V trimming: 7 bases; J trimming: 2 bases; junction bases outside the gene matches: 9. The CDR3 runs 15 residues. The V gene's germline CDR1 is SGHTA and CDR2 FQGTGA. The CDR3 spells CASTKGGSPTDTQYF. The CDR3 region has the DNA TGTGCCAGCACGAAGGGCGGGAGTCCCACAGATACGCAGTATTTT. The whole variable domain, filled in from reference TRBV7-3 and TRBJ2-3, reads GAGVSQTPSNKVTEKGKYVELRCDPISGHTALYWYRQSLGQGPEFLIYFQGTGAADDSGLPNDRFFAVRPEGSVSTLKIQRTERGDSAVYLCASTKGGSPTDTQYFGPGTRLTVL.

This chain links TRBV14 with TRBJ2-7; possible D gene TRBD2, 5 bases. The CDR3 has 15 amino acids. Trimming stripped 4 bases from V and 0 bases from J, with 13 bases between. The germline gives CDR1 SGHDN, CDR2 FVKESK. CDR3 region: CASSRVEGGSYEQYF. The CDR3 DNA sequence: TGTGCCAGCAGCCGGGTTGAGGGTGGCTCCTACGAGCAGTACTTC.

The gene calls are TRBV30 and TRBJ1-6; D perhaps matches TRBD1 (5 bases). The CDR3 sequence is 19 residues long. V was cut by 3 bases and J by 1 base, with 22 bases left in between. Germline V lookup: CDR1 GTSNPN, CDR2 SVGIG (reference sequence). The CDR3 protein is CAWSYFSGDSGSYNSPLHF. The CDR3 region has the DNA TGTGCCTGGAGCTACTTTTCGGGTGATTCAGGGTCCTATAATTCACCCCTCCACTTT.

The CDR3 reads CASSQDDNQPYNEQFF. The CDR3 region has the DNA TGCGCCAGCAGCCAAGATGACAACCAGCCCTACAATGAGCAGTTCTTC. This chain uses TRBV4-3 with TRBJ2-1; D ambiguous. This CDR3 has 16 residues. Trimming pared 0 bases from V and 2 bases from J, leaving 11 bases between. CDR1 is LGHNA, CDR2 YSLEER, per germline.

The chain combines TRBV6-6 with TRBJ2-1, with TRBD2 matching over 10 bases. V trimming: 4 bases; J trimming: 6 bases; junction bases outside the gene matches: 6. Germline V gives CDR1 MNHNY, CDR2 SVGAGI (reference sequence). The CDR3 is made up of 15 amino acids. CDR3 loop: CASSFLAGEANEQFF. DNA of the CDR3: TGTGCCAGCAGTTTCCTAGCGGGAGAAGCCAATGAGCAGTTCTTC.

The chain is built from TRBV19 and TRBJ2-2, with 16 bases that match TRBD2. The J segment lost 3 bases and the V segment lost 5 bases, leaving 12 bases of the junction unmatched. CDR1 LNHDA and CDR2 SQIVND come from the germline V gene (reference sequence). This CDR3 is built from 20 residues. The CDR3 nucleotides read TGTGCCAGTAGTCCTCAGGTGGGACTAGCGGGAGGGCGGGACACCGGGGAGCTGTTTTTT. Its protein product is CASSPQVGLAGGRDTGELFF.

The chain carries TRBV4-2 and TRBJ2-4, with D perhaps matching TRBD1 (5 bases). Per the germline V gene, CDR1 is LGHNA and CDR2 is YNFKEQ. The length of the CDR3 is 15 residues. V dropped 0 bases and J dropped 7 bases, with 13 bases sitting between them. CDR3 bases: TGTGCCAGCAGCCAAGAAGGTGCAGGGATGAACATTCAGTACTTC. This translates into CASSQEGAGMNIQYF.

The chain joins TRBV2 to TRBJ1-5; a possible D gene is TRBD1 (6 bases). V lost 6 bases, J lost 5 bases, and 17 bases lay in between. CDR1 is SNHLY and CDR2 is FYNNEI in the germline V gene. This CDR3 is built from 15 residues. The CDR3 sequence is CASRPRGANHQPQHF. The CDR3 DNA reads as TGTGCCAGCAGGCCCAGGGGTGCCAATCATCAGCCCCAGCATTTT.